This T cell receptor beta chain was retrieved from a study of T-cell reconstitution after alpha-beta-depleted transplantation in children. Using unique molecular identifiers, the investigators prepared the TCRbeta library. TCRdb itself ran the PCR reads through MiXCR, one entry per CDR3 protein. The data hold about 410,000 distinct CDR3 sequences, with about a fifth observed a single time. The germline V gene has CDR1 SGHVS and CDR2 FNYEAQ. Trimming took 4 bases from V and 2 from J; bases not matched to a gene: 11. This CDR3 region has 16 residues. This clonotype was seen only a few times. The rearrangement joins TRBV7-6 to TRBJ2-7; 7 bases are a match to TRBD1. The sequence came from a human donor who donated a stem cell graft to a child with acute myeloid leukemia. The specimen was PBMCs from the stem cell graft donor, collected from the stem cell graft. CDR3 region: CASSSQRDSLTYEQYF. CDR3 in DNA: TGTGCCAGCAGCTCTCAGAGGGACAGCTTAACCTACGAGCAGTACTTC.